Listed here are 21 T cell receptor beta chains from one sample, sequenced in a study of blood T cell repertoires in COVID-19 (dated by TCRdb to the early 2020s). Library preparation was by the immunoSEQ multiplex PCR assay. Entries here come from immuneACCESS through TCRdb and include only in-frame sequences with V and J called. Some clones fail to appear in such tables; in the studies checked, an unresolved V gene covers under half of the shortfall, and the cause of the remainder is unknown. In this sample the table shows 80,000 to 90,000 clones, roughly four fifths of which occur a single time. The ten largest make up around 1.3% of the sample. Sequencing input: peripheral blood. The receptors stem from a woman of 80 years or more with acute or convalescent COVID-19.

The chain has TRBV14 and TRBJ1-1; D unresolved. Germline V CDR1 and CDR2: SGHDN, FVKESK. Trimming took 0 bases from V and 2 from J, leaving 10 bases between them. This CDR3 is built from 15 residues. CDR3: CASSQDGRQNTEAFF. The CDR3 region has the DNA TGTGCCAGCAGCCAAGATGGTAGACAAAACACTGAAGCTTTCTTT.

The chain employs TRBV7-2 and TRBJ2-3; D unresolved. Germline V gene data show CDR1 as SGHTA and CDR2 as FQGNSA. The V end lost 5 bases, the J end lost 5 bases, and 17 bases lay between the germline ends. This CDR3 has 15 amino acids. CDR3 coding DNA: TGTGCCAGCAGCCCAGTCCGTCCCGGCGGAGATACGCAGTATTTT. Its translation is CASSPVRPGGDTQYF.

This chain uses TRBV9 with TRBJ1-1; D possibly corresponds to TRBD1 (5 bases). This CDR3 is built from 13 residues. Trimming took 0 bases from V and 5 from J, leaving 8 bases between them. Germline lookup yields CDR1 SGDLS and CDR2 YYNGEE. CDR3 loop: CASSVGSGTEAFF. Here the CDR3 DNA reads TGTGCCAGCAGCGTAGGATCAGGGACTGAAGCTTTCTTT.

The chain has TRBV6-5 and TRBJ1-6; D uncertain. Germline loops: CDR1 MNHEY, CDR2 SVGAGI. The CDR3 extends over 15 amino acids. Between the trimmed V and J ends, which lost 6 bases and 8 bases, there was a span of 17 bases. In DNA form, the CDR3 reads TGTGCCAGCAGAGCTCCATGGGCGTGGGATTCACCCCTCCACTTT. As protein: CASRAPWAWDSPLHF.

V is TRBV18 and J is TRBJ2-7; 12 bases align to TRBD1. J gave up 6 bases and V 6 bases, and 9 bases lay outside the gene matches. Germline loops: CDR1 KGHSH, CDR2 LQKENI. The CDR3 covers 15 residues. The CDR3 protein is CASSTAGTGGAEQYF. The CDR3 region has the DNA TGTGCCAGCTCTACCGCCGGGACAGGGGGCGCCGAGCAGTACTTC.

This chain links TRBV6-1 with TRBJ1-1; possibly TRBD1 for D (5 bases). V lost 3 bases to trimming and J lost 5 bases, with 13 bases between them. From germline, CDR1 is MNHNS and CDR2 SASEGT. The CDR3 contains 14 residues. CDR3 sequence: CASSERQGRTEAFF. In nucleotides, the CDR3 is TGTGCCAGCAGTGAGCGGCAGGGTAGGACTGAAGCTTTCTTT.

The chain combines TRBV5-5 with TRBJ2-5, with D possibly matching TRBD2 (5 bases). The CDR3 has 13 residues. Looked up from germline, CDR1 is SGHKS and CDR2 is YYEKEE (reference sequence). Deletions cut 1 base from V and 1 base from J, with 5 bases between. DNA of the CDR3: TGTGCCAGCAGCTTGACTAGCCAAGAGACCCAGTACTTC. Amino acid sequence: CASSLTSQETQYF. The full variable domain, its missing parts supplied by reference TRBV5-5 and TRBJ2-5, is DAGVTQSPTHLIKTRGQQVTLRCSPISGHKSVSWYQQVLGQGPQFIFQYYEKEERGRGNFPDRFSARQFPNYSSELNVNALLLGDSALYLCASSLTSQETQYFGPGTRLLVL.

This clone was seen a few times. J is TRBJ2-2 and V is TRBV11-3; D is perhaps TRBD1 (6 bases). In germline, CDR1 is SGHNT, CDR2 YENEEA. The CDR3 is 15 residues long. V lost 5 bases and J lost 2, with 12 bases in between. The CDR3 nucleotides are TGTGCCAGCAGCGGGACGGACAGAAACACCGGGGAGCTGTTTTTT. Translating it yields CASSGTDRNTGELFF.

The J gene is TRBJ2-7, the V gene TRBV28; D is ambiguous. The CDR3 runs 11 residues. Between the trimmed V and J ends, which lost 5 bases and 12 bases, there was a span of 14 bases. Germline CDR1 and CDR2: MDHEN and SYDVKM. CDR3: CASSVAEVSYF. CDR3 coding DNA: TGTGCCAGCAGTGTCGCCGAGGTGTCGTACTTC.

The chain uses TRBV6-1 and TRBJ2-7; D gene ambiguous. Germline CDR1 reads MNHNS; CDR2 reads SASEGT. This CDR3 region has 18 residues. Trimming cost V 3 bases and J 2 bases, with 23 bases left between them. CDR3 coding DNA: TGTGCCAGCAGTGAGAGGAGCATCACATGGATCAGTCCCTACGAGCAGTACTTC. This codes for CASSERSITWISPYEQYF.

This chain's CDR3 is CASSTSGGAPNEQYF. The CDR3, as DNA: TGTGCCAGCAGTACTAGCGGGGGGGCCCCGAACGAGCAGTACTTC. The chain links TRBV28 to TRBJ2-7, with 13 bases identical to TRBD2. The CDR3 runs to 15 residues. Germline CDR1 and CDR2: MDHEN and SYDVKM. V gave up 5 bases and J gave up 5 bases; unmatched junction bases: 6.

The chain combines TRBV7-8 with TRBJ1-3; D not resolved. This CDR3 comprises 15 residues. Germline V lookup: CDR1 SGHVS, CDR2 FQNEAQ. Trimming left V 3 bases short and J 0 bases short, with 9 bases between. DNA for the CDR3: TGTGCCAGCAGCTTTGACACCTCCTCTGGAAACACCATATATTTT. This codes for CASSFDTSSGNTIYF.

V gene TRBV27 combines with J gene TRBJ2-2; 8 positions match TRBD2. CDR3 length equals 15 residues. CDR1 is MNHEY and CDR2 is SMNVEV in the germline V gene (reference sequence). The junction had 4 bases not matched to a gene; V was cut back by 2 bases and J by 5 bases. CDR3 loop: CASSLAGGPTGELFF. The DNA for the CDR3 is TGTGCCAGCAGTTTAGCGGGGGGACCAACCGGGGAGCTGTTTTTT.

This chain connects TRBV19 to TRBJ2-7; perhaps TRBD2 as D (6 bases). The V and J ends lost 5 bases and 1 base respectively, with 15 bases between them. Germline V gives CDR1 LNHDA, CDR2 SQIVND (reference sequence). This CDR3 spans 15 amino acids. Here the CDR3 reads CASSGGASFSYEQYF. The CDR3 DNA follows: TGTGCCAGTAGTGGCGGGGCGAGTTTTTCCTACGAGCAGTACTTC.

The chain links TRBV5-1 to TRBJ1-4; 7 positions agree with TRBD1. V lost 3 bases, J lost 6 bases, and 5 bases stayed unmatched. The length of the CDR3 is 14 residues. Per the germline V gene, CDR1 is SGHRS and CDR2 is YFSETQ. The CDR3 sequence: CASSSGQEYEKLFF. The CDR3 region has the DNA TGCGCCAGCAGCTCAGGACAGGAATATGAAAAACTGTTTTTT.

V usage is TRBV28 and J usage is TRBJ1-4; TRBD1 matches 8 bases. Per the germline V gene, CDR1 is MDHEN and CDR2 is SYDVKM. CDR3 length: 14 residues. After removal of 8 bases from V and 8 bases from J, the junction contained 10 bases not matched to a gene. CDR3 loop: CASCLDRVVEKLFF. The CDR3 nucleotides are TGTGCCAGCTGTCTGGACAGGGTTGTGGAAAAACTGTTTTTT.

With regard to this clone: This same CDR3 is encoded by further DNA sequences in the sample. The rearrangement links TRBV6-5 to TRBJ2-7, with a weak D call TRBD1 (5 bases). Germline assignment: CDR1 MNHEY and CDR2 SVGAGI. The V end lost 6 bases, the J end lost 3 bases, and 9 bases lay between the germline ends. The CDR3 runs 12 residues. CDR3 in DNA: TGTGCCAGCAGACGAGACAGCTACGAGCAGTACTTC. Amino acids: CASRRDSYEQYF.

In DNA form, the CDR3 reads TGTGCCAGCACCCCCGGGACAGGGGGCAATGAGCAGTTCTTC. Residues: CASTPGTGGNEQFF. The chain links TRBV7-3 to TRBJ2-1; 11 nucleotides match TRBD1. From germline, CDR1 is SGHTA and CDR2 FQGTGA. The CDR3 is 14 amino acids. V lost 7 bases, J lost 6 bases, and 5 bases stayed unmatched.

This chain joins TRBV5-1 and TRBJ2-7; D is possibly TRBD2 (5 bases). V gave up 4 bases and J gave up 0 bases, with 17 bases separating them. Germline lookup yields CDR1 SGHRS and CDR2 YFSETQ. This CDR3 region has 16 residues. This CDR3 is CASSPEVARSSYEQYF. Written as DNA, the CDR3 is TGCGCCAGCAGCCCGGAGGTGGCGAGGAGCTCCTACGAGCAGTACTTC.

CDR3 DNA: TGTGCCAGCAGCACAACCGGGACAGGGGGTACAGATACGCAGTATTTT. Its protein is CASSTTGTGGTDTQYF. This sequence joins TRBV28 and TRBJ2-3; 11 nucleotides match TRBD1. In germline, CDR1 is MDHEN, CDR2 SYDVKM. This CDR3 has 16 amino acids. V was pared by 6 bases and J by 3 bases, with 8 bases of the junction left unmatched.

V gene TRBV4-1 combines with J gene TRBJ1-3; a possible D gene is TRBD1 (5 bases). This CDR3 contains 15 residues. Trimming stripped 3 bases from V and 1 base from J, with 10 bases between. In germline, CDR1 is MGHRA, CDR2 YSYEKL. This CDR3 reads CASSQEKGSGNTIYF. CDR3 nucleotides: TGCGCCAGCAGCCAGGAGAAGGGGTCTGGAAACACCATATATTTT.